These 9 T cell receptor beta chains were all obtained from the same sample, sequenced in a study of T cell responses to AZD1222 COVID-19 vaccine. The table came from immunoSEQ multiplex PCR; TCRdb's copy has only in-frame clones and leaves some out. The top ten hold about 1.3% of the sample, which has around 78,000 clones, roughly 90% seen once. The source was peripheral blood, collected 28 days after the second AZD1222 dose. Every receptor here comes from an adult who received the AZD1222 COVID-19 vaccine.

The rearrangement uses TRBV2 and TRBJ2-7, with D possibly TRBD1 on 6 matching bases. Germline CDR1 SNHLY, CDR2 FYNNEI. The CDR3 has 13 residues. Trimming took 7 bases from V and 0 from J, leaving 10 bases between them. CDR3 DNA: TGTGCCAGCAATCCGGACAGCTCCTACGAGCAGTACTTC. Translating it yields CASNPDSSYEQYF.

This rearrangement joins TRBV19 to TRBJ2-7; D remains unclear. V gave up 4 bases and J gave up 0 bases, with 13 bases separating them. Germline assignment: CDR1 LNHDA and CDR2 SQIVND (reference sequence). This CDR3 is 15 amino acids long. Written as DNA, the CDR3 is TGTGCCAGTAGTACCAGTTCCGCTAGCTCCTACGAGCAGTACTTC. Its protein product is CASSTSSASSYEQYF.

The chain has TRBV19 and TRBJ1-5, with D possibly being TRBD1 (5 bases). The V end lost 0 bases, the J end lost 2 bases, and 8 bases lay between the germline ends. The CDR3 is 15 amino acids. Germline V CDR1 and CDR2: LNHDA, SQIVND (reference sequence). The CDR3: CASSIDARGNQPQHF. CDR3 DNA: TGTGCCAGTAGTATAGACGCCAGGGGCAATCAGCCCCAGCATTTT.

V usage is TRBV20-1 and J usage is TRBJ2-3; D is uncertain. Germline-derived CDR1 and CDR2 are DFQATT and SNEGSKA (reference sequence). The CDR3 has 11 amino acids. V lost 4 bases and J lost 5, with 7 bases in between. CDR3 loop: CSATMGDTQYF. DNA for the CDR3: TGCAGTGCTACAATGGGAGATACGCAGTATTTT.

The CDR3 sequence: CASSPGGAWGETQYF. As DNA, the CDR3 is TGTGCCAGCAGTCCAGGGGGCGCATGGGGAGAGACCCAGTACTTC. The V gene is TRBV6-2 or TRBV6-3, the J gene TRBJ2-5, with 8 bases aligning to TRBD1. V was clipped by 5 bases and J by 4 bases; unmatched bases: 9. The CDR3 is 15 residues long. The V gene's germline CDR1 is MNHEY and CDR2 SVGEGT.

This sequence joins TRBV4-3 and TRBJ2-3; TRBD2 might be the D (6 bases). Per germline, CDR1 LGHNA and CDR2 YSLEER. The CDR3 sequence is 18 residues long. Trimming took 1 base from V and 5 from J, leaving 22 bases between them. The CDR3 loop reads CASSQGARRTTLKDTQYF. The CDR3 coding sequence is TGCGCCAGCAGCCAAGGAGCAAGAAGGACTACCCTCAAAGATACGCAGTATTTT.

This chain uses TRBV10-3 with TRBJ2-3, with 11 bases aligning to TRBD1. The ends lost 6 bases at V and 2 bases at J; junction bases unmatched: 10. Germline lookup yields CDR1 ENHRY and CDR2 SYGVKD. CDR3 size: 17 residues. As DNA, the CDR3 is TGTGCCATCAGGCCACGCCGGGACAGGGGGATCACAGATACGCAGTATTTT. Amino acid sequence: CAIRPRRDRGITDTQYF.

This rearrangement joins TRBV5-1 to TRBJ1-2; perhaps TRBD1 as D (5 bases). V lost 0 bases to trimming and J lost 1 base, with 13 bases between them. This CDR3 comprises 16 residues. From germline, CDR1 is SGHRS and CDR2 YFSETQ. The CDR3 DNA follows: TGCGCCAGCAGCTTGGCCGGCGGGGACCGTAACTATGGCTACACCTTC. It translates to CASSLAGGDRNYGYTF.

This clone was seen a single time. The chain employs TRBV19 and TRBJ2-7, with D possibly matching TRBD1 (5 bases). CDR3 size: 14 residues. Germline lookup yields CDR1 LNHDA and CDR2 SQIVND (reference sequence). The V gene lost 7 bases and the J gene lost 3 bases, with 16 bases spanning the gap. Here the CDR3 reads CASTRSGLSYEQYF. CDR3 DNA: TGTGCCAGTACGCGTTCAGGGTTGAGCTACGAGCAGTACTTC. The full variable domain, completed using reference TRBV19 and TRBJ2-7, is DGGITQSPKYLFRKEGQNVTLSCEQNLNHDAMYWYRQDPGQGLRLIYYSQIVNDFQKGDIAEGYSVSREKKESFPLTVTSAQKNPTAFYLCASTRSGLSYEQYFGPGTRLTVT.